A selection of T cell receptor beta chains follows, all from one sample in a study of T cell responses to AZD1222 COVID-19 vaccine. Profiling relied on immunoSEQ multiplex PCR, and the TCRdb table lists in-frame clones only, not all of them. The profile shows about 120,000 clones, about 91% of them singletons. The specimen was peripheral blood, collected 28 days after the second AZD1222 dose. The receptors derive from an adult who received the AZD1222 COVID-19 vaccine. The CDR3 runs from the conserved cysteine through the conserved F or W. Each record gives: D gene, J gene, clone size, V gene, CDR3 protein, CDR3 DNA. The D gene is left open where the match is weak. Rows may omit the clone size; those that give it use once, few, many or a size class.

>-|TRBJ2-2|-|TRBV16
CASSHTPPNTGELFF
TGTGCCAGCAGCCACACTCCACCGAACACCGGGGAGCTGTTTTTT
>TRBD2|TRBJ2-5|few|TRBV5-4
CASSVIAGQETQYF
TGTGCCAGCAGCGTTATAGCGGGGCAAGAGACCCAGTACTTC
>-|TRBJ2-7|-|TRBV4-3
CASSSSEGSSYEQYF
TGCGCCAGCAGCTCTTCGGAGGGTTCTTCCTACGAGCAGTACTTC
>TRBD1|TRBJ1-5|-|TRBV29-1
CSVGQGGNQPQHF
TGCAGCGTTGGACAGGGAGGCAATCAGCCCCAGCATTTT
>-|TRBJ2-3|-|TRBV19
CASSIDLGFPTDTQYF
TGTGCCAGTAGTATAGATTTGGGATTCCCCACAGATACGCAGTATTTT
>-|TRBJ1-1|-|TRBV5-1
CASSSTGKPEAFF
TGCGCCAGCAGCTCAACAGGGAAGCCTGAAGCTTTCTTT
>-|TRBJ1-2|-|TRBV11-2
CASSSGPNYGYTF
TGTGCCAGCAGCTCGGGACCTAACTATGGCTACACCTTC
>TRBD1|TRBJ1-5|-|TRBV19
CASSTTPGTGNVEPQHF
TGTGCCAGTAGTACCACCCCTGGGACAGGGAACGTGGAGCCCCAGCATTTT
>-|TRBJ2-2|-|TRBV5-1
CASSSLPAPNTGELFF
TGCGCCAGCAGTTCATTACCCGCTCCGAACACCGGGGAGCTGTTTTTT
>-|TRBJ1-2|-|TRBV20-1
CSAHRPYGYTF
TGCAGTGCCCACCGCCCTTATGGCTACACCTTC
>-|TRBJ1-1|-|TRBV7-2
CASSQTQGYTEAFF
TGTGCCAGCAGCCAAACACAGGGTTACACTGAAGCTTTCTTT
>TRBD1|TRBJ2-7|-|TRBV11-2
CASSMGTVSYEQYF
TGTGCCAGCAGCATGGGGACAGTCTCCTACGAGCAGTACTTC
>TRBD2|TRBJ2-1|-|TRBV7-2
CASSGVAGGRDEQFF
TGTGCCAGCAGCGGAGTAGCGGGGGGGCGGGATGAGCAGTTCTTC
>TRBD1|TRBJ2-1|-|TRBV4-3
CASSQGPPGQYNEQFF
TGCGCCAGCAGCCAAGGCCCCCCGGGACAGTACAATGAGCAGTTCTTC
>-|TRBJ2-2|-|TRBV10-3
CATQSVEPNTGELFF
TGTGCCACCCAGAGTGTAGAACCGAACACCGGGGAGCTGTTTTTT
>-|TRBJ2-1|-|TRBV24-1
CATSDPSGGPGDEQFF
TGTGCCACCAGTGACCCCTCCGGAGGGCCGGGTGATGAGCAGTTCTTC
>-|TRBJ2-4|-|TRBV7-9
CASNIASPGVGNIQYF
TGTGCCAGCAACATAGCATCCCCGGGGGTGGGAAACATTCAGTACTTC
>-|TRBJ2-5|-|TRBV24-1
CATSMVWGSRGDGETQYF
TGTGCCACCAGTATGGTTTGGGGTAGCAGGGGGGATGGAGAGACCCAGTACTTC
>-|TRBJ1-5|-|TRBV20-1
CSASLGSNQPQHF
TGCAGTGCTAGTCTTGGGAGCAATCAGCCCCAGCATTTT
>-|TRBJ1-1|-|TRBV6-2/TRBV6-3
CASSFTGTTNTEAFF
TGTGCCAGCAGTTTTACCGGGACAACGAACACTGAAGCTTTCTTT
>TRBD1|TRBJ2-5|-|TRBV9
CASSVGLWGTGQETQYF
TGTGCCAGCAGCGTAGGGTTATGGGGGACAGGACAAGAGACCCAGTACTTC
>-|TRBJ1-2|once|TRBV28
CASSSGGANYGYTF
TGTGCCAGCAGTTCGGGGGGGGCTAACTATGGCTACACCTTC
>-|TRBJ1-3|-|TRBV29-1
CSVLVTGNTIYF
TGCAGCGTGCTCGTCACTGGAAACACCATATATTTT
>TRBD2|TRBJ2-1|-|TRBV27
CASSRTWGLVGNEQFF
TGTGCCAGCAGCCGCACCTGGGGACTAGTTGGCAATGAGCAGTTCTTC
>TRBD1|TRBJ1-1|-|TRBV7-9
CASSSQGPEAFF
TGTGCCAGCAGCTCACAGGGGCCTGAAGCTTTCTTT
>-|TRBJ2-5|-|TRBV6-1
CASSEGISGQETQYF
TGTGCCAGCAGTGAAGGGATTTCGGGACAAGAGACCCAGTACTTC
>TRBD1|TRBJ1-2|-|TRBV29-1
CSVDGTDNYGYTF
TGCAGCGTTGACGGGACAGATAACTATGGCTACACCTTC
>-|TRBJ1-1|-|TRBV23-1
CASSQSFVTEAFF
TGCGCCAGCAGTCAATCATTTGTGACTGAAGCTTTCTTT
>-|TRBJ1-1|-|TRBV7-9
CAPWDLRDWGTEAFF
TGTGCCCCCTGGGACCTTCGGGATTGGGGCACTGAAGCTTTCTTT
>TRBD1|TRBJ2-1|-|TRBV28
CASSTGQNYNEQFF
TGTGCCAGCAGTACGGGACAGAACTACAATGAGCAGTTCTTC
>TRBD1|TRBJ2-7|once|TRBV4-3
CASSQDGLGQTYEQYF
TGCGCCAGCAGCCAAGATGGCCTGGGACAGACCTACGAGCAGTACTTC
>-|TRBJ1-4|-|TRBV9
CASSVAATNEKLFF
TGTGCCAGCAGCGTCGCCGCAACTAATGAAAAACTGTTTTTT
>-|TRBJ1-1|-|TRBV3-1/TRBV3-2
CASSQEGGRTEAFF
TGTGCCAGCAGCCAAGAGGGGGGGCGGACTGAAGCTTTCTTT
>-|TRBJ2-2|-|TRBV12-3/TRBV12-4
CASSLRGPGELFF
TGTGCCAGCAGTTTACGAGGGCCCGGGGAGCTGTTTTTT
>-|TRBJ1-5|-|TRBV7-2
CASSLGMGGGQPQHF
TGTGCCAGCAGCTTAGGGATGGGGGGCGGCCAGCCCCAGCATTTT
>TRBD2|TRBJ2-3|once|TRBV29-1
CSLGTSDSTDTQYF
TGCAGCCTGGGGACTAGCGATAGCACAGATACGCAGTATTTT
>TRBD2|TRBJ2-3|-|TRBV6-1
CASSVSGVGVTDTQYF
TGTGCCAGCAGTGTTAGCGGGGTGGGTGTCACAGATACGCAGTATTTT
>-|TRBJ2-5|-|TRBV6-2/TRBV6-3
CASSRAGLGQETQYF
TGTGCCAGCAGTCGGGCGGGGCTGGGTCAAGAGACCCAGTACTTC
>TRBD1|TRBJ2-6|-|TRBV19
CASNPTGYSTGANVLTF
TGTGCCAGTAACCCGACAGGGTATTCTACTGGGGCCAACGTCCTGACTTTC
>-|TRBJ2-7|-|TRBV6-6
CASSYSVRGDLYEQYF
TGTGCCAGCAGTTACTCGGTCCGGGGTGATCTCTACGAGCAGTACTTC
>-|TRBJ2-7|-|TRBV6-5
CASSQGRRYEQYF
TGTGCCAGCAGCCAGGGACGGCGCTACGAGCAGTACTTC
>-|TRBJ2-5|-|TRBV7-8
CASSRTDRRYF
TGTGCCAGCAGCCGCACGGACAGAAGGTACTTC
>-|TRBJ1-3|-|TRBV4-2
CASSQGQSSGNTIYF
TGTGCCAGCAGCCAAGGCCAGAGCTCTGGAAACACCATATATTTT
>-|TRBJ1-1|-|TRBV5-6
CASSNQPNTEAFF
TGTGCCAGCAGCAATCAACCGAACACTGAAGCTTTCTTT
>-|TRBJ1-2|-|TRBV28
CASSFQGRSHYGYTF
TGTGCCAGCAGTTTCCAGGGACGGTCTCACTATGGCTACACCTTC
>-|TRBJ1-2|few|TRBV2
CASTQGRDISYGYTF
TGTGCCAGCACCCAAGGCAGGGATATTTCCTATGGCTACACCTTC
>-|TRBJ2-7|-|TRBV18
CASSPNAYEQYF
TGTGCCAGCTCACCGAATGCCTACGAGCAGTACTTC
>TRBD2|TRBJ2-7|-|TRBV6-5
CASGGLAQEQYF
TGTGCCAGCGGGGGACTAGCGCAAGAGCAGTACTTC
>-|TRBJ2-3|-|TRBV5-1
CASSLGQNTDTQYF
TGCGCCAGCAGCTTGGGTCAGAACACAGATACGCAGTATTTT
>TRBD2|TRBJ2-3|-|TRBV2
CASRDLAGGLPSTDTQYF
TGTGCCAGCAGGGACTTAGCGGGGGGACTACCTAGCACAGATACGCAGTATTTT